These 19 T cell receptor beta chains were all obtained from the same sample, sequenced in a study of cytomegalovirus exposure and HLA in healthy donors. Use of 60 Vbeta and 13 Jbeta primers characterized the PCR. Profiling relied on immunoSEQ multiplex PCR, and the TCRdb table lists in-frame clones only, not all of them. This repertoire comprises more than 40,000 clones; its ten largest clones make up less than 20%. The sample comprised PBMCs. The receptors were gathered from a male donor in good health and CMV-seronegative.

This chain links TRBV30 with TRBJ2-7; the D gene is possibly TRBD1 (6 bases). V was pared by 2 bases and J by 8 bases, with 13 bases between. The CDR3 is 12 residues long. Germline-derived CDR1 and CDR2 are GTSNPN and SVGIG (reference sequence). The CDR3 loop reads CAWSLDSTKQYF. DNA for the CDR3: TGTGCCTGGAGTTTGGACAGCACTAAGCAGTACTTC.

The gene calls are TRBV10-1 and TRBJ2-7, with TRBD1 matching over 10 bases. The CDR3 is 13 amino acids. Unmatched junction bases numbered 5, after V lost 6 bases and J lost 6 bases. In germline, CDR1 is WNHNN, CDR2 SYGVQD (reference sequence). The CDR3 reads CASRPGQGGEQYF. The CDR3 coding sequence is TGCGCCAGCAGGCCCGGACAGGGGGGCGAGCAGTACTTC.

The chain uses TRBV19 and TRBJ1-5, with D maybe TRBD1 (5 bases). There are 13 residues in the CDR3. The germline V gene has CDR1 LNHDA and CDR2 SQIVND (reference sequence). Trimming shortened V by 9 bases and J by 6 bases, and 15 bases separated the two germline ends. The CDR3 protein is CASTWGRAQPQHF. In DNA form, the CDR3 reads TGTGCCAGCACCTGGGGCAGGGCTCAGCCCCAGCATTTT.

The J gene is TRBJ2-2, the V gene TRBV5-1, with TRBD2 matching 10 bases. The CDR3 runs to 15 residues. V was pared by 1 base and J by 7 bases, with 4 bases of the junction left unmatched. Per germline, CDR1 SGHRS and CDR2 YFSETQ. The CDR3 region is CASSLQRGGVGELFF. The CDR3 DNA reads TGCGCCAGCAGCTTGCAGCGGGGGGGCGTCGGGGAGCTGTTTTTT.

The rearrangement uses TRBV9 and TRBJ2-6, with 7 bases fitting TRBD1. From germline, CDR1 is SGDLS and CDR2 YYNGEE. Trimming removed 1 base from V and 2 bases from J; junction bases left unmatched: 12. This CDR3 comprises 19 residues. This chain's CDR3 is CASSVLPSGGYAGANVLTF. The DNA for the CDR3 is TGTGCCAGCAGCGTACTCCCCTCAGGGGGTTACGCTGGGGCCAACGTCCTGACTTTC. Using reference TRBV9 and TRBJ2-6 for the parts outside the CDR3, the full variable domain is DSGVTQTPKHLITATGQRVTLRCSPRSGDLSVYWYQQSLDQGLQFLIQYYNGEERAKGNILERFSAQQFPDLHSELNLSSLELGDSALYFCASSVLPSGGYAGANVLTFGAGSRLTVL.

J is TRBJ1-1 and V is TRBV6-1, with D unresolved. The CDR3 sequence is 14 residues long. Trimming took off 5 bases at V and 1 base at J, with 11 bases between the two ends. CDR1 is MNHNS and CDR2 is SASEGT in the germline V gene. The CDR3 DNA reads TGTGCCAGCAGTCGGTCGCACTCGAACACTGAAGCTTTCTTT. It yields the protein CASSRSHSNTEAFF.

The gene calls are TRBV30 and TRBJ1-2; 8 nucleotides align to TRBD1. The CDR3 is 13 amino acids. Germline loops: CDR1 GTSNPN, CDR2 SVGIG (reference sequence). Trimming took 7 bases from V and 7 from J; bases not matched to a gene: 11. This CDR3 reads CASHLDRATGYTF. The CDR3 nucleotides are TGTGCCTCACACTTGGACAGGGCGACTGGCTACACCTTC.

The chain couples TRBV5-6 to TRBJ1-2, with D uncertain. From germline, CDR1 is SGHDT and CDR2 YYEEEE. The CDR3 spans 13 residues. The V gene lost 2 bases and the J gene lost 8 bases, with 13 bases spanning the gap. CDR3 coding DNA: TGTGCCAGCAGCTTCAGGACTGGGCAGGGCTACACCTTC. It encodes CASSFRTGQGYTF.

CDR3 sequence (DNA): TGTGCCAGCAGTCCGGGACTGGCGCGAGAGACCCAGTACTTC. Encoded protein: CASSPGLARETQYF. The rearrangement joins TRBV6-5 to TRBJ2-5, with a possible D match to TRBD2 (6 bases). In germline, CDR1 is MNHEY, CDR2 SVGAGI. This CDR3 spans 14 amino acids. Between the trimmed V and J ends, which lost 5 bases and 4 bases, there was a span of 14 bases.

The chain links TRBV6-5 to TRBJ2-7, with a tentative D call TRBD1 (6 bases). Trimming stripped 2 bases from V and 4 bases from J, with 15 bases between. The CDR3 extends over 15 amino acids. Germline V lookup: CDR1 MNHEY, CDR2 SVGAGI. CDR3 nucleotide sequence: TGTGCCAGCAGTTACAGCTTACAGGGTCGTTACGAGCAGTACTTC. Translated: CASSYSLQGRYEQYF.

The chain links TRBV7-9 to TRBJ2-7, with 7 bases aligning to TRBD1. The germline V gene encodes CDR1 SEHNR and CDR2 FQNEAQ (reference sequence). The CDR3 contains 13 residues. With 5 bases clipped from V and 4 bases from J, the junction kept 5 bases outside the gene matches. The CDR3 nucleotides read TGTGCCAGCAGCAACACAGGGGTATACGAGCAGTACTTC. It codes for CASSNTGVYEQYF.

Here the CDR3 reads CASSPFQGSTPGANVLTF. The CDR3 region has the DNA TGTGCCAGCTCACCGTTTCAGGGATCCACACCCGGGGCCAACGTCCTGACTTTC. The genes are TRBV18 and TRBJ2-6; tentatively, D is TRBD1 (5 bases). Trimming cost V 3 bases and J 4 bases, with 19 bases left between them. Germline loops: CDR1 KGHSH, CDR2 LQKENI. The CDR3 length is 18 residues.

The CDR3: CASSSSGGADTQYF. In DNA form, the CDR3 reads TGTGCCAGCAGCTCTAGCGGGGGTGCAGATACGCAGTATTTT. V usage is TRBV14 and J usage is TRBJ2-3; 10 nucleotides match TRBD2. The CDR3 covers 14 residues. CDR1 SGHDN and CDR2 FVKESK come from the germline V gene. V shed 5 bases, J shed 4 bases, and the junction held 3 bases outside the gene matches.

The rearrangement uses TRBV5-4 and TRBJ1-2; perhaps TRBD1 as D (5 bases). This CDR3 spans 12 amino acids. V was trimmed by 1 base and J by 8 bases, leaving 9 bases between them. CDR1 and CDR2 from the germline V gene are SGHNT and YYREEE (reference sequence). CDR3 amino acids: CASSLRSGGYTF. Here the CDR3 DNA reads TGTGCCAGCAGCTTGCGATCAGGGGGCTACACCTTC.

The chain combines TRBV6-5 with TRBJ2-7; 9 nucleotides align to TRBD1. This CDR3 region has 16 residues. Germline-derived CDR1 and CDR2 are MNHEY and SVGAGI. V lost 0 bases to trimming and J lost 5 bases; unmatched junction nucleotides: 8. This chain's CDR3 is CASSYSYGTGSHEQYF. Written as DNA, the CDR3 is TGTGCCAGCAGTTACTCCTACGGGACAGGGAGCCACGAGCAGTACTTC.

This chain uses TRBV7-2 with TRBJ1-1; D is perhaps TRBD1 (5 bases). Trimming cost V 5 bases and J 6 bases, with 13 bases left between them. Germline assignment: CDR1 SGHTA and CDR2 FQGNSA. The CDR3 loop spans 13 amino acids. CDR3 nucleotides: TGTGCCAGCAGCCCCACCAGGGTGGCTGAAGCTTTCTTT. The encoded protein is CASSPTRVAEAFF. The variable domain in full, completed from reference TRBV7-2 and TRBJ1-1, reads GAGVSQSPSNKVTEKGKDVELRCDPISGHTALYWYRQSLGQGLEFLIYFQGNSAPDKSGLPSDRFSAERTGGSVSTLTIQRTQQEDSAVYLCASSPTRVAEAFFGQGTRLTVV.

V usage is TRBV12-5 and J usage is TRBJ2-4; maybe TRBD2 (5 bases). Trimming took 2 bases from V and 1 from J, leaving 15 bases between them. CDR1 and CDR2 (germline): LGHNT, FRNRAP. The CDR3 contains 17 residues. The CDR3 region is CASGLTPQPGAKNIQYF. The CDR3, as DNA: TGTGCTAGTGGTTTGACCCCCCAACCGGGGGCCAAAAACATTCAGTACTTC.

This sequence joins TRBV5-1 and TRBJ2-7; TRBD1 matches 9 bases. Germline values: CDR1 SGHRS, CDR2 YFSETQ. The CDR3 is 14 amino acids. J was trimmed by 6 bases and V by 0 bases; bases with no gene match: 4. The CDR3 region is CASSLGTGAREQYF. In DNA, the CDR3 is TGCGCCAGCAGCTTGGGGACAGGGGCGCGCGAGCAGTACTTC.

The rearrangement uses TRBV14 and TRBJ2-7; a weak D match, TRBD2 (6 bases). V dropped 2 bases and J dropped 9 bases, with 23 bases sitting between them. The V gene's germline CDR1 is SGHDN and CDR2 FVKESK. This CDR3 spans 16 amino acids. The CDR3 nucleotides are TGTGCCAGCAGCCAATTCGGCCCCGGGACCACCGGGGGGCAGTACTTC. Translated: CASSQFGPGTTGGQYF.